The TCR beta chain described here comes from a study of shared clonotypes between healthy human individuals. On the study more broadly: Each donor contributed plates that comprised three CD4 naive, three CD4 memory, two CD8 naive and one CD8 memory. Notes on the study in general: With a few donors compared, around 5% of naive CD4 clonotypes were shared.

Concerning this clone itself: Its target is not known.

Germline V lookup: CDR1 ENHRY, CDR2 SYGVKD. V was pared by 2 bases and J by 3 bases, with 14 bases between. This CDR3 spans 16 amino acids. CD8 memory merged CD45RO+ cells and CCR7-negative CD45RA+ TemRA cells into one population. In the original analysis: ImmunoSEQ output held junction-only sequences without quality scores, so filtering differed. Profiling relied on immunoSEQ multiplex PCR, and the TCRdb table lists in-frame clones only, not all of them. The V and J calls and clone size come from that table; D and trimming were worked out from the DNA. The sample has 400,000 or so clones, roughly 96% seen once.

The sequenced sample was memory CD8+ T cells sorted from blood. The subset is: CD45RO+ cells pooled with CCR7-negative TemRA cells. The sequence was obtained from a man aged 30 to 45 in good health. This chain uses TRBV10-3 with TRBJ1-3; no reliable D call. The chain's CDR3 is CAISEAQTINGNTIYF. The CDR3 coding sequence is TGTGCCATCAGTGAGGCACAGACAATAAATGGAAACACCATATATTTT.